The 11 T cell receptor beta chains listed next were all sequenced from one sample in a study of blood T cell repertoires in COVID-19. Assay: immunoSEQ multiplex PCR; the TCRdb copy retains only in-frame clones and omits some. The table shows around 190,000 clones, with more than 75% occurring only once. The sequenced sample was peripheral blood. These receptors were collected from a woman older than 75 with acute or convalescent COVID-19.

The chain joins TRBV19 to TRBJ1-2, with TRBD1 identical over 12 bases. Unmatched junction bases numbered 9, after V lost 5 bases and J lost 2 bases. The CDR3 has 17 amino acids. Germline V CDR1 and CDR2: LNHDA, SQIVND (reference sequence). CDR3 in DNA: TGTGCCAGTAGTCTAGGGACAGGGGGCCGAGGGAACTATGGCTACACCTTC. Protein: CASSLGTGGRGNYGYTF.

V and J are TRBV19 and TRBJ1-6; no firm D call. Trimming stripped 8 bases from V and 7 bases from J, with 12 bases between. The germline CDR1 and CDR2 sequences are LNHDA and SQIVND (reference sequence). This CDR3 is 13 amino acids long. CDR3 region: CASRFGENSPLHF. The CDR3 nucleotides are TGTGCCAGTCGCTTCGGAGAGAATTCACCCCTCCACTTT.

V gene TRBV10-3 combines with J gene TRBJ1-2; D remains ambiguous. This CDR3 is 12 amino acids long. V lost 5 bases, J lost 7 bases, and 11 bases lay in between. Per germline, CDR1 ENHRY and CDR2 SYGVKD. CDR3 loop: CAISPDLSGYTF. The CDR3 nucleotides are TGTGCCATCAGTCCCGACTTGAGTGGCTACACCTTC.

This clone was recorded a few times. The genes are TRBV6-5 and TRBJ1-5; 8 bases match TRBD1. V lost 9 bases to trimming and J lost 3 bases; unmatched junction nucleotides: 10. The length of the CDR3 is 15 residues. Germline V gene sequence: CDR1 MNHEY, CDR2 SVGAGI. Written as DNA, the CDR3 is TGTGCCAGTATTGAGACAGGGGCCCACAATCAGCCCCAGCATTTT. This gives the protein CASIETGAHNQPQHF.

The V call is TRBV28, the J call TRBJ1-1; the match to TRBD1 covers 7 bases. The CDR3 has 16 residues. Germline CDR1 reads MDHEN; CDR2 reads SYDVKM. Trimming at V came to 5 bases and at J to 5 bases, leaving 14 bases not matched to a gene. The CDR3 DNA follows: TGTGCCAGCAGTAACACAGGGGAAGGTCGAGATACTGAAGCTTTCTTT. As protein: CASSNTGEGRDTEAFF.

This clone was detected a few times. The chain carries TRBV4-3 and TRBJ1-2; D is ambiguous. The germline V gene has CDR1 LGHNA and CDR2 YSLEER. The CDR3 covers 16 residues. Trimming removed 0 bases from V and 1 base from J, with 12 bases in between. The DNA of the CDR3 is TGCGCCAGCAGCCAAGATCTCCGGGGATATAACTATGGCTACACCTTC. The encoded protein is CASSQDLRGYNYGYTF.

The chain couples TRBV18 to TRBJ1-2; TRBD1 matches 9 bases. V was clipped by 4 bases and J by 1 base; unmatched bases: 1. The length of the CDR3 is 14 residues. CDR1 KGHSH and CDR2 LQKENI come from the germline V gene. Here the CDR3 reads CASSRQGDNYGYTF. DNA of the CDR3: TGTGCCAGCTCACGACAGGGGGATAACTATGGCTACACCTTC. Full variable domain (remainder filled in from reference TRBV18 and TRBJ1-2): NAGVMQNPRHLVRRRGQEARLRCSPMKGHSHVYWYRQLPEEGLKFMVYLQKENIIDESGMPKERFSAEFPKEGPSILRIQQVVRGDSAAYFCASSRQGDNYGYTFGSGTRLTVV.

A remark on this clone: One junction end does not reproduce the germline sequence, and a read error may be involved. At the DNA level, this CDR3 is encoded by other sequences in the same sample as well. The V and J genes are TRBV7-8 and TRBJ1-2; possible D gene TRBD1, 6 bases. CDR3 length: 15 amino acids. The germline V gene encodes CDR1 SGHVS and CDR2 FQNEAQ. In DNA, the CDR3 is TGTGCCAGCAGCTTAGGGGGACAAGCTCCGTATGGCTACACTTTC. Protein product: CASSLGGQAPYGYTF.

The genes are TRBV29-1 and TRBJ1-1, with 9 bases that match TRBD1. From germline, CDR1 is SQVTM and CDR2 ANQGSEA. This CDR3 comprises 14 residues. The V segment lost 6 bases and the J segment 6 bases; nucleotides outside the gene matches: 11. The CDR3 reads CSVVSSRDRAEAFF. The CDR3 nucleotides read TGCAGCGTAGTAAGTTCCCGGGACAGGGCTGAAGCTTTCTTT.

The table lists this clone with a count of one. This chain uses TRBV9 with TRBJ2-1, with 8 bases that match TRBD2. The germline V gene has CDR1 SGDLS and CDR2 YYNGEE. The CDR3 is 15 residues long. Unmatched junction bases numbered 2, after V lost 0 bases and J lost 3 bases. CDR3 nucleotides: TGTGCCAGCAGCGTAGTGGGACTAGGCTACAATGAGCAGTTCTTC. Translating it yields CASSVVGLGYNEQFF. Full variable domain (outside the CDR3, taken from reference TRBV9 and TRBJ2-1): DSGVTQTPKHLITATGQRVTLRCSPRSGDLSVYWYQQSLDQGLQFLIQYYNGEERAKGNILERFSAQQFPDLHSELNLSSLELGDSALYFCASSVVGLGYNEQFFGPGTRLTVL.

The CDR3 spells CASSVSGTGDQPQHF. In nucleotides, the CDR3 is TGTGCCAGCTCTGTTTCCGGGACAGGGGATCAGCCCCAGCATTTT. The chain carries TRBV18 and TRBJ1-5; 10 positions agree with TRBD1. V trimming: 6 bases; J trimming: 5 bases; junction bases outside the gene matches: 7. The CDR3 runs to 15 residues. The germline V gene has CDR1 KGHSH and CDR2 LQKENI. Full variable domain (rest looked up from reference TRBV18 and TRBJ1-5): NAGVMQNPRHLVRRRGQEARLRCSPMKGHSHVYWYRQLPEEGLKFMVYLQKENIIDESGMPKERFSAEFPKEGPSILRIQQVVRGDSAAYFCASSVSGTGDQPQHFGDGTRLSIL.